These 28 T cell receptor beta chains originate from one sample sequenced in a study of regulatory T cells in long-lasting Graves disease. Library construction for TCR beta used iRepertoire HTBI primers and Arm-PCR of CDR3 regions. TCRdb called the multiplex PCR reads again in MiXCR, with one record for every CDR3 protein. The table records more than 450,000 distinct CDR3 sequences, 15% to 20% of them present only once. Time point indicated: newly diagnosed GD, antithyroid drugs for less than 3 months. From PBMCs, RNA was extracted and then used to make the TCR library. The sample was also linked to a second study, of T cells in Graves' hyperthyroidism and ophthalmopathy.

This specimen consisted of peripheral blood mononuclear cells (PBMCs), obtained at new diagnosis, from a patient treated with antithyroid drugs. The receptor set was obtained from a man aged 35 to 55 with Graves disease.

This clonotype was seen repeatedly, ten times or more. The J gene is TRBJ2-7, the V gene TRBV20-1, with 11 bases aligning to TRBD2. This CDR3 comprises 18 residues. V lost 5 bases to trimming and J lost 2 bases; unmatched junction nucleotides: 17. Germline assignment: CDR1 DFQATT and CDR2 SNEGSKA (reference sequence). The CDR3 bases are TGCAGTGCTTCTGGAGGACGGAGCGGGACTAGCGGTACCTACGAGCAGTACTTC. This encodes CSASGGRSGTSGTYEQYF.

This sequence joins TRBV4-1 and TRBJ1-2; 9 nucleotides match TRBD1. Losses at the gene ends were 0 bases for V and 2 bases for J; bases not matched to a gene: 7. CDR1 MGHRA and CDR2 YSYEKL come from the germline V gene. This CDR3 comprises 17 residues. CDR3 in DNA: TGCGCCAGCAGCCAAGATGGGGACAGGGTTGACAACTATGGCTACACCTTC. Amino acids: CASSQDGDRVDNYGYTF.

This clonotype was detected many times. The junction departs from germline at one end; a sequencing error may be responsible. The gene calls are TRBV12-3 or TRBV12-4 and TRBJ2-7; D not certain. The CDR3 is made up of 19 amino acids. CDR3 sequence (DNA): TGTGCCAGCAGTATAGCCCAGCAATCCAGGCCTGCCCTAACCTACGAGCAGTACTTC. Translated: CASSIAQQSRPALTYEQYF.

This clonotype was recorded a few times. The gene calls are TRBV6-1 and TRBJ1-5; possibly TRBD1 for D (6 bases). V was pared by 2 bases and J by 4 bases, with 9 bases between. Germline assignment: CDR1 MNHNS and CDR2 SASEGT. CDR3 length: 14 amino acids. CDR3 bases: TGTGCCAGCAGTGAAACAGGGTTAAATCAGCCCCAGCATTTT. This encodes CASSETGLNQPQHF.

Remarks on this clonotype: This may stem from a read error, because a much larger clone lies one nucleotide away. The CDR3 carries no conserved terminal phenylalanine or tryptophan, so it likely arises from a read error. V gene TRBV2 combines with J gene TRBJ2-1, with D perhaps being TRBD1 or TRBD2 (5 bases each). The CDR3 totals 13 residues. The germline V and J ends were trimmed by 6 bases and 10 bases, with 16 bases remaining between them. Germline V gene lookup returns CDR1 SNHLY and CDR2 FYNNEI. The DNA of the CDR3 is TGTGCCAGCAGAACGGGACCCACCAGCGAGCAGTTCTCC. This encodes CASRTGPTSEQFS.

The chain uses TRBV6-2 or TRBV6-3 and TRBJ2-7; D ambiguous. CDR3 length equals 11 residues. V lost 1 base and J lost 4, with 2 bases in between. In germline, CDR1 is MNHEY, CDR2 SVGEGT. This CDR3 is CASSYLYEQYF. CDR3 DNA sequence: TGTGCCAGCAGTTACTTATACGAGCAGTACTTC.

This clonotype was recorded a few times. The chain recombines TRBV20-1 with TRBJ1-5; TRBD1 might be the D (5 bases). Deletions cut 1 base from V and 7 bases from J, with 17 bases between. This CDR3 spans 15 amino acids. The germline V gene has CDR1 DFQATT and CDR2 SNEGSKA (reference sequence). CDR3 in amino acids: CSARVGSGGKQPQHF. The CDR3 coding sequence is TGCAGTGCTAGAGTGGGATCTGGGGGGAAACAGCCCCAGCATTTT.

In this sample, this clonotype turned up many times. This chain joins TRBV5-1 and TRBJ2-1; no clear D gene. Germline V gene sequence: CDR1 SGHRS, CDR2 YFSETQ. Trimming took off 2 bases at V and 7 bases at J, with 13 bases between the two ends. The CDR3 has 14 amino acids. Written as DNA, the CDR3 is TGCGCCAGCAGCTTAACGGCCGGAATTAATGAGCAGTTCTTC. Amino acids: CASSLTAGINEQFF.

This clonotype occurred a few times. This may stem from a read error, because a much larger clone lies one nucleotide away. The V call is TRBV7-2, the J call TRBJ2-7, with 11 bases aligning to TRBD2. Trimming removed 1 base from V and 12 bases from J; junction bases left unmatched: 14. Germline V CDR1 and CDR2: SGHTA, FQGNSA. There are 16 residues in the CDR3. For the CDR3, the DNA is TGTGCCAGCAGCTTAGGGTTGATGACTAGCGGGATCGTGCGGTACTTC. Translating gives CASSLGLMTSGIVRYF.

This clonotype showed up just a few times. The rearrangement uses TRBV7-9 and TRBJ2-7, with D possibly being TRBD1 (5 bases). Germline CDR1 reads SEHNR; CDR2 reads FQNEAQ (reference sequence). V lost 4 bases, J lost 0 bases, and 22 bases lay in between. The CDR3 length is 18 residues. CDR3 protein: CASSSPPRVQNNSYEQYF. The CDR3 DNA reads as TGTGCCAGCAGCTCCCCTCCCAGGGTACAGAACAACTCCTACGAGCAGTACTTC.

This clonotype was seen a few times. The chain employs TRBV2 and TRBJ2-7; 8 bases are a match to TRBD2. The CDR3 loop spans 11 amino acids. Germline values: CDR1 SNHLY, CDR2 FYNNEI. V trimming: 8 bases; J trimming: 7 bases; junction bases outside the gene matches: 4. Written as DNA, the CDR3 is TGTGCCAGCCGGGGGGGACCTGAGCAGTACTTC. It translates to CASRGGPEQYF.

This rearrangement joins TRBV30 to TRBJ2-2; possible D gene TRBD2, 5 bases. The germline gives CDR1 GTSNPN, CDR2 SVGIG (reference sequence). V lost 1 base to trimming and J lost 4 bases, with 10 bases between them. The CDR3 is made up of 14 amino acids. The CDR3 reads CAWSAGRTTGELFF. The CDR3 nucleotides read TGTGCCTGGAGTGCGGGAAGAACCACCGGGGAGCTGTTTTTT.

This clonotype was observed many times. J is TRBJ2-3 and V is TRBV20-1, with a possible D match to TRBD2 (6 bases). There are 12 residues in the CDR3. Trimming stripped 6 bases from V and 4 bases from J, with 11 bases between. CDR1 and CDR2 (germline): DFQATT, SNEGSKA (reference sequence). CDR3 bases: TGCAGTGCCGCGGGGCGGGCAGATACGCAGTATTTT. Translating it yields CSAAGRADTQYF.

The chain couples TRBV18 to TRBJ1-5; no clear D. The CDR3 covers 15 residues. Germline V lookup: CDR1 KGHSH, CDR2 LQKENI. Trimming removed 2 bases at V and 5 bases at J, with 13 bases between. CDR3 DNA sequence: TGTGCCAGCTCACCAGCCTTTACAGAAGATCAGCCCCAGCATTTT. Protein: CASSPAFTEDQPQHF. The variable domain in full, with the rest retrieved from reference TRBV18 and TRBJ1-5, is NAGVMQNPRHLVRRRGQEARLRCSPMKGHSHVYWYRQLPEEGLKFMVYLQKENIIDESGMPKERFSAEFPKEGPSILRIQQVVRGDSAAYFCASSPAFTEDQPQHFGDGTRLSIL.

J is TRBJ2-2 and V is TRBV10-2, with D perhaps TRBD1 or TRBD2 (5 bases each). This CDR3 region has 13 residues. The germline V and J ends were trimmed by 2 bases and 9 bases, with 10 bases remaining between them. Germline lookup yields CDR1 WSHSY and CDR2 SAAADI. CDR3 sequence (DNA): TGCGCCAGCAGTGAGGGGACGTCCCGGGAGCTGTTTTTT. Protein: CASSEGTSRELFF.

Of note for this clonotype: A much larger clone lies one base from this, so it may be a read error. The chain couples TRBV28 to TRBJ1-2; D possibly corresponds to TRBD1 (5 bases). This CDR3 has 15 residues. In germline, CDR1 is MDHEN, CDR2 SYDVKM. The CDR3 here is CAGSSRPGAESGYTF. In nucleotides, the CDR3 is TGTGCCGGCAGTTCCCGCCCCGGGGCGGAGTCTGGCTACACCTTC.

At least ten counts were recorded for this clonotype. The J gene is TRBJ2-2, the V gene TRBV12-3 or TRBV12-4, with TRBD2 matching 10 bases. The CDR3 is 14 residues long. The J segment lost 6 bases and the V segment lost 6 bases, leaving 4 bases of the junction unmatched. CDR3 DNA sequence: TGTGCCAGCAGATCTAGCGGGAGCCCCGGGGAGCTGTTTTTT. As protein: CASRSSGSPGELFF.

This clonotype occurred a few times. Germline and junction disagree at one end, which may indicate a read error. CDR3 DNA: TGTGCCAGCAGTCCTACCGGGACTAGCGGGACAACCTTC. Translated, it gives CASSPTGTSGTTF. This sequence joins TRBV6-1 and TRBJ2-7, with 13 bases matching TRBD2. Germline lookup yields CDR1 MNHNS and CDR2 SASEGT. This CDR3 has 13 amino acids.

This clonotype was counted many times. Germline and junction disagree at one end, which may indicate a read error. The chain couples TRBV12-3 or TRBV12-4 to TRBJ1-5; D gene uncertain. The CDR3 runs to 13 residues. CDR3 bases: TGCGCCAGCAGTGGTACAGTCAATCAGCCCCAGCATTTT. This translates into CASSGTVNQPQHF.

The table lists this clonotype with many counts. The chain employs TRBV28 and TRBJ2-7, with D possibly TRBD1 on 6 matching bases. Per the germline V gene, CDR1 is MDHEN and CDR2 is SYDVKM. The V end lost 3 bases, the J end lost 6 bases, and 12 bases lay between the germline ends. This CDR3 is 13 amino acids long. The CDR3: CASSLSGEIEQYF. CDR3 nucleotide sequence: TGTGCCAGCAGTTTGTCAGGGGAGATCGAGCAGTACTTC. Complete variable domain (other parts from reference TRBV28 and TRBJ2-7): DVKVTQSSRYLVKRTGEKVFLECVQDMDHENMFWYRQDPGLGLRLIYFSYDVKMKEKGDIPEGYSVSREKKERFSLILESASTNQTSMYLCASSLSGEIEQYFGPGTRLTVT.

This clonotype was counted at least ten times. The J gene is TRBJ2-1, the V gene TRBV20-1; the match to TRBD2 covers 11 bases. The V gene end was trimmed by 2 bases and the J gene end by 3 bases; junction bases not matched to a gene: 3. The CDR3 contains 15 residues. Germline lookup yields CDR1 DFQATT and CDR2 SNEGSKA (reference sequence). The CDR3 here is CSARSGTSGYNEQFF. The CDR3 DNA reads TGCAGTGCTAGATCCGGGACTAGCGGCTACAATGAGCAGTTCTTC.

The chain links TRBV6-1 to TRBJ1-3, with D possibly TRBD1 on 5 matching bases. This CDR3 spans 14 amino acids. With 3 bases removed from V and 1 base from J, the gap between germline ends came to 7 bases. Per germline, CDR1 MNHNS and CDR2 SASEGT. CDR3 sequence reads: CASSDRASGNTIYF. DNA of the CDR3: TGTGCCAGCAGTGACAGGGCTTCTGGAAACACCATATATTTT.

The chain is built from TRBV7-9 and TRBJ1-3; D may be TRBD1 (5 bases). The CDR3 is 16 residues long. V was trimmed by 3 bases and J by 0 bases, leaving 12 bases between them. CDR1 and CDR2 (germline): SEHNR, FQNEAQ (reference sequence). The chain's CDR3 is CASSFLTVNSGNTIYF. The CDR3 region has the DNA TGTGCCAGCAGCTTTTTGACAGTGAACTCTGGAAACACCATATATTTT. The full variable domain, with the rest looked up from reference TRBV7-9 and TRBJ1-3, is DTGVSQNPRHKITKRGQNVTFRCDPISEHNRLYWYRQTLGQGPEFLTYFQNEAQLEKSRLLSDRFSAERPKGSFSTLEIQRTEQGDSAMYLCASSFLTVNSGNTIYFGEGSWLTVV.

On this clonotype itself: This may be a read error, as it is one base from a much larger clone. Likely a read error: the CDR3 ends without its conserved phenylalanine or tryptophan. The rearrangement joins TRBV7-9 to TRBJ1-1, with TRBD1 identical over 8 bases. After removal of 2 bases from V and 10 bases from J, the junction contained 6 bases not matched to a gene. Germline V CDR1 and CDR2: SEHNR, FQNEAQ (reference sequence). This CDR3 region has 13 residues. CDR3 protein: CASSLTPGTGAFL. CDR3 nucleotide sequence: TGTGCCAGCAGCTTAACCCCCGGGACAGGAGCTTTCCTT.

This chain links TRBV4-1 with TRBJ2-1; 7 bases fit TRBD1. Germline assignment: CDR1 MGHRA and CDR2 YSYEKL. After removal of 0 bases from V and 0 bases from J, the junction contained 5 bases not matched to a gene. The CDR3 spans 17 residues. In nucleotides, the CDR3 is TGCGCCAGCAGCCAAGATCCGGACAGGAGCTCCTACAATGAGCAGTTCTTC. This gives the protein CASSQDPDRSSYNEQFF.

This clonotype was seen many times. V is TRBV20-1 and J is TRBJ2-7; TRBD2 agrees at 11 bases. The germline V gene has CDR1 DFQATT and CDR2 SNEGSKA (reference sequence). The trim removed 5 bases at V and 3 bases at J, leaving 6 bases unmatched. The CDR3 runs to 14 residues. The CDR3 region has the DNA TGCAGTGCTCCCCGACTAGCGGGGAACTACGAGCAGTACTTC. This gives the protein CSAPRLAGNYEQYF.

J is TRBJ2-7 and V is TRBV7-8, with D possibly matching TRBD1 (5 bases). V lost 5 bases and J lost 3, with 14 bases in between. The germline V gene has CDR1 SGHVS and CDR2 FQNEAQ. The CDR3 sequence is 14 residues long. The CDR3, as DNA: TGTGCCAGCAGCCTCGGAGTGGGGCTCTACGAGCAGTACTTC. This gives the protein CASSLGVGLYEQYF.

This clonotype has a count of ten or more. J is TRBJ2-1 and V is TRBV11-2; the match to TRBD2 covers 9 bases. The V segment lost 4 bases and the J segment 5 bases; nucleotides outside the gene matches: 6. The germline V gene encodes CDR1 SGHAT and CDR2 FQNNGV. The CDR3 length is 15 residues. CDR3 protein: CASSSPGLANNEQFF. The DNA of the CDR3 is TGTGCCAGCAGCTCGCCGGGACTAGCTAACAATGAGCAGTTCTTC.